One sample yielded the 14 T cell receptor beta chains listed below, sequenced in a study of shared clonotypes between healthy human individuals. The table came from immunoSEQ multiplex PCR; TCRdb's copy has only in-frame clones and leaves some out. In the table there are around 720,000 clones, around 73% of which are singletons. Sequenced input: memory CD4+ T cells sorted from blood. Subset specified: CD45RA-negative fraction. Receptors originate from a woman in her twenties or thirties in good health.

This chain uses TRBV5-1 with TRBJ1-4; tentatively, D is TRBD1 (5 bases). V was cut by 0 bases and J by 5 bases, with 11 bases left in between. Germline lookup yields CDR1 SGHRS and CDR2 YFSETQ. The CDR3 contains 15 residues. The CDR3 here is CASSLALGVNEKLFF. CDR3 in DNA: TGCGCCAGCAGCTTGGCCTTAGGGGTAAATGAAAAACTGTTTTTT.

This clone was seen only once. The V gene is TRBV18, the J gene TRBJ1-3, with D maybe TRBD1 (5 bases). Between the trimmed V and J ends, which lost 1 base and 8 bases, there was a span of 9 bases. Germline lookup yields CDR1 KGHSH and CDR2 LQKENI. This CDR3 comprises 13 residues. Written as DNA, the CDR3 is TGTGCCAGCTCACCACTTCAGGGAGACACCATATATTTT. It translates to CASSPLQGDTIYF.

The chain combines TRBV14 with TRBJ2-2, with D possibly being TRBD1 (5 bases). There are 18 residues in the CDR3. V lost 4 bases to trimming and J lost 6 bases, with 24 bases between them. Per the germline V gene, CDR1 is SGHDN and CDR2 is FVKESK. CDR3 amino acids: CASSPLGQRPRVSGELFF. The CDR3 region has the DNA TGTGCCAGCAGCCCCTTGGGGCAGCGACCTAGAGTGTCCGGGGAGCTGTTTTTT.

This rearrangement joins TRBV11-2 to TRBJ2-3; 10 nucleotides match TRBD2. The V segment lost 1 base and the J segment 1 base; nucleotides outside the gene matches: 2. This CDR3 is 16 amino acids long. CDR1 and CDR2 (germline): SGHAT, FQNNGV. CDR3 DNA sequence: TGTGCCAGCAGCTTAGTAGCGGGAGGTCGCACAGATACGCAGTATTTT. Protein sequence: CASSLVAGGRTDTQYF.

Concerning this clone: One end of the junction varies from germline; a read error may be responsible. CDR3 residues: CASTEYGRTYEQYF. The CDR3, as DNA: TGTGCCAGCACTGAATACGGGAGGACCTACGAGCAGTACTTC. The rearrangement uses TRBV2 and TRBJ2-7; 7 bases fit TRBD2. The V gene's germline CDR1 is SNHLY and CDR2 FYNNEI. This CDR3 comprises 14 residues.

The J gene is TRBJ1-3, the V gene TRBV28; D is undetermined. The CDR3 loop spans 16 amino acids. V lost 5 bases and J 2 bases, leaving 16 bases between the germline ends. Germline CDR1 and CDR2: MDHEN and SYDVKM. The CDR3 here is CASSPVGPRAGNTIYF. The CDR3 bases are TGTGCCAGCAGTCCGGTGGGCCCACGGGCTGGAAACACCATATATTTT.

This chain links TRBV5-5 with TRBJ1-4; TRBD1 is a possible D gene (5 bases). CDR3 length: 13 residues. Trimming cost V 7 bases and J 0 bases, with 7 bases left between them. CDR1 SGHKS and CDR2 YYEKEE come from the germline V gene (reference sequence). CDR3 nucleotide sequence: TGTGCCAGCGGACACTCAACTAATGAAAAACTGTTTTTT. Residues: CASGHSTNEKLFF. Supplemented by reference TRBV5-5 and TRBJ1-4, the full variable domain reads DAGVTQSPTHLIKTRGQQVTLRCSPISGHKSVSWYQQVLGQGPQFIFQYYEKEERGRGNFPDRFSARQFPNYSSELNVNALLLGDSALYLCASGHSTNEKLFFGSGTQLSVL.

This clone was seen many times. The rearrangement links TRBV30 to TRBJ2-2; TRBD2 agrees at 7 bases. Trimming at V came to 3 bases and at J to 5 bases, leaving 9 bases not matched to a gene. The CDR3 sequence is 15 residues long. Germline V gene sequence: CDR1 GTSNPN, CDR2 SVGIG (reference sequence). CDR3 in DNA: TGTGCCTGGAGAGAGACGGGAGGAAAAACCGGGGAGCTGTTTTTT. Its translation: CAWRETGGKTGELFF.

V gene TRBV7-9 combines with J gene TRBJ2-5, with a possible D match to TRBD2 (6 bases). Germline V gene data show CDR1 as SEHNR and CDR2 as FQNEAQ (reference sequence). The CDR3 runs 15 residues. V lost 5 bases and J lost 7, with 20 bases in between. The CDR3 reads CASSPTGEVSGTQYF. The CDR3 region has the DNA TGTGCCAGCAGCCCAACGGGGGAAGTCTCGGGGACCCAGTACTTC.

The V and J genes are TRBV19 and TRBJ1-3; D ambiguous. V lost 5 bases, J lost 1 base, and 12 bases lay in between. This CDR3 region has 15 residues. The germline V gene has CDR1 LNHDA and CDR2 SQIVND (reference sequence). The CDR3 here is CASSRTPESGNTIYF. The CDR3 DNA reads TGTGCCAGTAGTCGCACTCCGGAGTCTGGAAACACCATATATTTT.

CDR3 coding DNA: TGTGCCAGCAGCTGGAGTGGCGTTGGCACTGAAGCTTTCTTT. This translates into CASSWSGVGTEAFF. The chain links TRBV5-8 to TRBJ1-1; D call uncertain. V dropped 3 bases and J dropped 4 bases, with 13 bases sitting between them. This CDR3 has 14 amino acids. Germline CDR1 and CDR2: SGHTS and YDEGEE.

The chain joins TRBV19 to TRBJ2-6; either TRBD1 or TRBD2 may supply D (5 bases each). The germline gives CDR1 LNHDA, CDR2 SQIVND (reference sequence). Trimming cost V 4 bases and J 1 base, with 17 bases left between them. There are 18 residues in the CDR3. This CDR3 is CASSKRGTLASGANVLTF. The CDR3 DNA reads TGTGCCAGTAGTAAGAGGGGCACCCTGGCGTCTGGGGCCAACGTCCTGACTTTC.

The rearrangement links TRBV29-1 to TRBJ2-1; 14 bases fit TRBD2. The CDR3 is 15 residues long. In germline, CDR1 is SQVTM, CDR2 ANQGSEA. V shed 7 bases and J 0 bases; nucleotides not matched to a gene: 2. The CDR3 nucleotides read TGCAGCGGAGGACTAGCGGGAGGCTCCTACAATGAGCAGTTCTTC. This codes for CSGGLAGGSYNEQFF.

The chain joins TRBV19 to TRBJ2-7; 8 bases agree with TRBD2. The CDR3 is made up of 14 amino acids. Trimming cost V 5 bases and J 7 bases; bases outside gene matches: 10. Germline values: CDR1 LNHDA, CDR2 SQIVND (reference sequence). In nucleotides, the CDR3 is TGTGCCAGTAGTGCTATTAGCGGGATTTCTGAGCAGTACTTC. Protein sequence: CASSAISGISEQYF.